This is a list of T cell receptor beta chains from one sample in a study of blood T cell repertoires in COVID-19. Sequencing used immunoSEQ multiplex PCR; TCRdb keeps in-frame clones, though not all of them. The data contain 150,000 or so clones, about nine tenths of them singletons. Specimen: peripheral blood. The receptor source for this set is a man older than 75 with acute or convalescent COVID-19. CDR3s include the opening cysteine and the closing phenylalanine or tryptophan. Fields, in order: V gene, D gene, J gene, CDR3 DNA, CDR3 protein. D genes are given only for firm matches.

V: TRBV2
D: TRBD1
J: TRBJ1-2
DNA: TGTGCCAGCAGTGCGGGACAGGGGAGTTACTATGGCTACACCTTC
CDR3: CASSAGQGSYYGYTF

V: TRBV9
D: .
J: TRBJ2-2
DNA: TGTGCCAGCAGCGTCCGGTGGGAGGTCACCGGGGAGCTGTTTTTT
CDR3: CASSVRWEVTGELFF

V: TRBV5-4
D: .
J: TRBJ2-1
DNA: TGTGCCAGCAGCTTGGGAGGGCCCCCCTACAATGAGCAGTTCTTC
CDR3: CASSLGGPPYNEQFF

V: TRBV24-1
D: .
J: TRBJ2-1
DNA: TGTGCCACCAGTGACTCTGCGGGGATTAATGAGCAGTTCTTC
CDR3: CATSDSAGINEQFF

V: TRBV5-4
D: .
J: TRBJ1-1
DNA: TGTGCCAGCACCCTTGGGGGGGAGAACACTGAAGCTTTCTTT
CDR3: CASTLGGENTEAFF

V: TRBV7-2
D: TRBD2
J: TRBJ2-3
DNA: TGTGCCAGCAGCTTAGTAGCGGGGGGGCACGGCACAGATACGCAGTATTTT
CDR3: CASSLVAGGHGTDTQYF

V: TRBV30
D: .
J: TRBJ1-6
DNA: TGTGCCTGGAGACAGGGCGTGAGCTATAATTCACCCCTCCACTTT
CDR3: CAWRQGVSYNSPLHF

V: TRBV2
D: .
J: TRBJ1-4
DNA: TGTGCCAGCAGAAGACAGTGGGGAACTAATGAAAAACTGTTTTTT
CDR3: CASRRQWGTNEKLFF

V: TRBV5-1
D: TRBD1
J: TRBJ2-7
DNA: TGCGCCAGCAGTCTACTCAGCGGGACAGGGTACGAGCAGTACTTC
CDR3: CASSLLSGTGYEQYF

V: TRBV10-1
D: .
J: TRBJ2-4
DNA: TGCGCCAGCAGTGAGTCGACGGCCAAGGGGAACTACATTCAGTACTTC
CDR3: CASSESTAKGNYIQYF

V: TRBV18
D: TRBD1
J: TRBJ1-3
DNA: TGTGCCAGCTCACCGACAGGGATAGGTGGAAACACCATATATTTT
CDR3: CASSPTGIGGNTIYF

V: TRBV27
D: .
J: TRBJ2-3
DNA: TGTGCCAGCAGTTTAGGGCAGGGTGTATTTATCGATACGCAGTATTTT
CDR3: CASSLGQGVFIDTQYF

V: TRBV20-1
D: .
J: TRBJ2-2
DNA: TGCAGTGCTCGCGGGACCGGGGAGCTGTTTTTT
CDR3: CSARGTGELFF

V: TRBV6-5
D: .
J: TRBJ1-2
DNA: TGTGCCAGCATCGAACAGGGAGAAGGCTACACCTTC
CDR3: CASIEQGEGYTF

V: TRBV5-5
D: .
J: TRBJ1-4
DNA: TGTGCCAGCAGCTCCCCCCAAGGATCCAGGGAAAAACTGTTTTTT
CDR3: CASSSPQGSREKLFF

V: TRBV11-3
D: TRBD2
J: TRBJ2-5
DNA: TGTGCCAGCAGCCTACCCATCTTAGCGGGAGGACAAGAGACCCAGTACTTC
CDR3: CASSLPILAGGQETQYF

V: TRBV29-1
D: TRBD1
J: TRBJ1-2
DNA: TGCAGCGTTGAGGCGAGGACAGGGGCCTATGGCTACACCTTC
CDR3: CSVEARTGAYGYTF

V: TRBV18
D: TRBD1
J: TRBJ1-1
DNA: TGTGCCAGCTCACCGGGACAGCTGAACACTGAAGCTTTCTTT
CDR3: CASSPGQLNTEAFF